The 31 T cell receptor beta chains given below trace back to one sample, sequenced in a study of T cell changes during pregnancy in multiple sclerosis. Method: immunoSEQ multiplex PCR; TCRdb's copy keeps in-frame clones and lacks some. The sample consists of tens of thousands of clones, 91% of them appearing once. The sequencing here drew on PBMCs, taken in the first trimester of pregnancy. These receptors all come from a female donor in good health, serving as a control in a pregnancy study. Some clones in this sample may be carry-over from other donors' samples.

The J gene is TRBJ1-6, the V gene TRBV18, with D possibly matching TRBD1 (6 bases). The CDR3 consists of 15 residues. Germline values: CDR1 KGHSH, CDR2 LQKENI. V was trimmed by 3 bases and J by 7 bases, leaving 13 bases between them. The CDR3 is CASSPPGGLNSPLHF. CDR3 bases: TGTGCCAGCTCACCGCCGGGGGGGCTGAATTCACCCCTCCACTTT.

The chain carries TRBV5-4 and TRBJ1-1; possibly TRBD1 for D (6 bases). The CDR3 covers 14 residues. The germline V gene encodes CDR1 SGHNT and CDR2 YYREEE (reference sequence). Trimming pared 5 bases from V and 1 base from J, leaving 12 bases between. The CDR3 protein is CASRKGGANTEAFF. The CDR3 DNA reads TGTGCCAGCAGGAAAGGGGGAGCGAACACTGAAGCTTTCTTT.

This chain uses TRBV6-6 with TRBJ2-2; 8 nucleotides align to TRBD1. V lost 0 bases and J lost 5; bases outside the gene matches: 5. The germline V gene has CDR1 MNHNY and CDR2 SVGAGI (reference sequence). This CDR3 contains 16 residues. The CDR3 is CASSYSTGAWTGELFF. In DNA form, the CDR3 reads TGTGCCAGCAGTTACTCGACAGGGGCCTGGACCGGGGAGCTGTTTTTT.

V usage is TRBV5-8 and J usage is TRBJ2-4, with D tentatively TRBD2 (5 bases). The length of the CDR3 is 15 residues. CDR1 and CDR2 from the germline V gene are SGHTS and YDEGEE. V lost 3 bases, J lost 0 bases, and 10 bases lay in between. CDR3 in DNA: TGTGCCAGCAGCTCGGAGGTGGTAGCCAAAAACATTCAGTACTTC. Translated, it gives CASSSEVVAKNIQYF.

This chain joins TRBV27 and TRBJ2-5; 8 nucleotides line up with TRBD2. The junction had 3 bases not matched to a gene; V was cut back by 2 bases and J by 1 base. The CDR3 runs to 15 residues. Germline V gives CDR1 MNHEY, CDR2 SMNVEV (reference sequence). CDR3 nucleotides: TGTGCCAGCAGTTTACGTCTAGCGGGCCAAGAGACCCAGTACTTC. It is translated as CASSLRLAGQETQYF.

The chain recombines TRBV7-9 with TRBJ2-3; 8 nucleotides line up with TRBD2. The germline V gene has CDR1 SEHNR and CDR2 FQNEAQ (reference sequence). CDR3 size: 14 residues. With V trimmed by 5 bases and J by 6 bases, 7 bases remained unmatched. The CDR3 spells CASSPGGGFDTQYF. Here the CDR3 DNA reads TGTGCCAGCAGCCCGGGGGGGGGCTTTGATACGCAGTATTTT.

The rearrangement joins TRBV5-1 to TRBJ1-2; D possibly corresponds to TRBD1 (6 bases). CDR1 is SGHRS, CDR2 YFSETQ, per germline. Trimming removed 5 bases at V and 7 bases at J, with 18 bases between. CDR3 length: 14 residues. In DNA form, the CDR3 reads TGCGCCAGCAGACTCTTCGGGGGGGGCGGTGGCTACACCTTC. Translated, it gives CASRLFGGGGGYTF.

The CDR3 DNA follows: TGTGCCAGCACCCCTAGCGAGGGGGCCACAGATACGCAGTATTTT. As protein: CASTPSEGATDTQYF. V usage is TRBV28 and J usage is TRBJ2-3; a possible D gene is TRBD1 (7 bases). Germline CDR1 MDHEN, CDR2 SYDVKM. Trimming removed 7 bases from V and 2 bases from J, with 16 bases in between. The CDR3 length is 15 residues.

This rearrangement joins TRBV4-3 to TRBJ1-1; D possibly corresponds to TRBD1 (6 bases). V was cut by 0 bases and J by 4 bases, with 9 bases left in between. This CDR3 is built from 14 residues. Germline V gene lookup returns CDR1 LGHNA and CDR2 YSLEER. The DNA for the CDR3 is TGCGCCAGCAGCCAAGATCTAGGGGGCACTGAAGCTTTCTTT. Protein sequence: CASSQDLGGTEAFF.

The V call is TRBV6-5, the J call TRBJ2-3; D might be TRBD2 (6 bases). Between the trimmed V and J ends, which lost 6 bases and 6 bases, there was a span of 13 bases. Germline V gene lookup returns CDR1 MNHEY and CDR2 SVGAGI. The CDR3 is 13 residues long. The CDR3 DNA sequence: TGTGCCAGCAGATCCGGGGGAGCGGATACGCAGTATTTT. The encoded protein is CASRSGGADTQYF.

The J gene is TRBJ2-7, the V gene TRBV28; 8 nucleotides agree with TRBD1. The CDR3 is 14 amino acids. Germline CDR1 MDHEN, CDR2 SYDVKM. The V segment lost 8 bases and the J segment 2 bases; nucleotides outside the gene matches: 8. CDR3 in DNA: TGTGCCAGCCGGGACAGGCAATATGCCTACGAGCAGTACTTC. Amino acid sequence: CASRDRQYAYEQYF.

V and J are TRBV7-2 and TRBJ2-7; D possibly corresponds to TRBD1 (5 bases). Germline V lookup: CDR1 SGHTA, CDR2 FQGNSA. Trimming removed 1 base at V and 0 bases at J, with 10 bases between. The CDR3 covers 15 residues. DNA of the CDR3: TGTGCCAGCAGCTTAGTACAGGCCAGCTCCTACGAGCAGTACTTC. It is translated as CASSLVQASSYEQYF.

J is TRBJ2-2 and V is TRBV5-1, with TRBD1 matching 10 bases. The V gene end was trimmed by 2 bases and the J gene end by 9 bases; junction bases not matched to a gene: 7. CDR3 length equals 15 residues. Germline V gene lookup returns CDR1 SGHRS and CDR2 YFSETQ. The DNA of the CDR3 is TGCGCCAGCAGCTTAGGACAGGGGGAGGCCCGGGAGCTGTTTTTT. Encoded protein: CASSLGQGEARELFF.

The chain uses TRBV10-3 and TRBJ2-1, with TRBD1 as a possible D gene (6 bases). The CDR3 consists of 16 residues. Trimming left V 3 bases short and J 3 bases short, with 15 bases between. Germline CDR1 is ENHRY and CDR2 is SYGVKD. In DNA form, the CDR3 reads TGTGCCATCAGTGACCCGAACAGGGAAGTCTACAATGAGCAGTTCTTC. This gives the protein CAISDPNREVYNEQFF.

V gene TRBV5-1 combines with J gene TRBJ2-2, with D maybe TRBD1 (6 bases). Trimming stripped 2 bases from V and 6 bases from J, with 14 bases between. Germline V gene sequence: CDR1 SGHRS, CDR2 YFSETQ. This CDR3 comprises 15 residues. CDR3 protein: CASSLLSTGSGELFF. The CDR3 coding sequence is TGCGCCAGCAGCTTACTATCGACAGGTTCCGGGGAGCTGTTTTTT. The whole variable domain, remainder taken from reference TRBV5-1 and TRBJ2-2, is KAGVTQTPRYLIKTRGQQVTLSCSPISGHRSVSWYQQTPGQGLQFLFEYFSETQRNKGNFPGRFSGRQFSNSRSEMNVSTLELGDSALYLCASSLLSTGSGELFFGEGSRLTVL.

The V gene is TRBV7-9, the J gene TRBJ2-5; D might be TRBD2 (6 bases). The J call may be wrong; the DNA end is better matched by TRBJ2-7. This CDR3 region has 15 residues. Germline V gives CDR1 SEHNR, CDR2 FQNEAQ (reference sequence). The CDR3 loop reads CASSLSGLSPHEQYF. The CDR3 DNA is TGTGCCAGCAGCTTATCGGGACTGAGCCCCCACGAGCAGTACTTC.

The V and J genes are TRBV10-1 and TRBJ2-7; 8 bases agree with TRBD1. The ends lost 0 bases at V and 2 bases at J; junction bases unmatched: 9. Germline V lookup: CDR1 WNHNN, CDR2 SYGVQD (reference sequence). The CDR3 runs to 17 residues. The CDR3 spells CASSESWGQADTYEQYF. CDR3 sequence (DNA): TGCGCCAGCAGTGAGTCGTGGGGACAGGCTGACACCTACGAGCAGTACTTC.

The CDR3 coding sequence is TGTGCCAGCAGCCAACGAACCAGCGGGAGTTGGGCAGATACGCAGTATTTT. Encoded protein: CASSQRTSGSWADTQYF. V gene TRBV14 combines with J gene TRBJ2-3; 8 bases are a match to TRBD2. This CDR3 is 17 amino acids long. The germline V gene encodes CDR1 SGHDN and CDR2 FVKESK. V was clipped by 2 bases and J by 4 bases; unmatched bases: 11.

The J gene is TRBJ2-5, the V gene TRBV6-6; TRBD1 aligns across 7 bases. Germline V gives CDR1 MNHNY, CDR2 SVGAGI (reference sequence). Trimming took 0 bases from V and 4 from J; bases not matched to a gene: 2. There are 14 residues in the CDR3. The CDR3 DNA follows: TGTGCCAGCAGTTACTCTACAGGGGTAGAGACCCAGTACTTC. Translation: CASSYSTGVETQYF.

The genes are TRBV7-3 and TRBJ2-2, with TRBD2 identical over 7 bases. Germline V gene data show CDR1 as SGHTA and CDR2 as FQGTGA. The CDR3 runs to 16 residues. V dropped 0 bases and J dropped 0; count of bases not matched to a gene: 1. In nucleotides, the CDR3 is TGTGCCAGCAGCTTAACTAGCGGGCCGAACACCGGGGAGCTGTTTTTT. The encoded protein is CASSLTSGPNTGELFF.

The V and J genes are TRBV4-2 and TRBJ2-5, with 7 positions matching TRBD1. After removal of 0 bases from V and 3 bases from J, the junction contained 7 bases not matched to a gene. The CDR3 runs to 16 residues. The germline V gene has CDR1 LGHNA and CDR2 YNFKEQ. The CDR3 nucleotides are TGTGCCAGCAGCCAAGATGTGGAGACAGGGAAAGAGACCCAGTACTTC. Encoded protein: CASSQDVETGKETQYF.

V usage is TRBV28 and J usage is TRBJ1-2; 8 bases are shared with TRBD1. CDR1 is MDHEN, CDR2 SYDVKM, per germline. This CDR3 is 17 amino acids long. The junction had 11 bases not matched to a gene; V was cut back by 1 base and J by 4 bases. The CDR3 DNA sequence: TGTGCCAGCAGTTTATTGCCCCAACGACAGGGGAGCTATGGCTACACCTTC. It translates to CASSLLPQRQGSYGYTF.

The chain couples TRBV4-2 to TRBJ2-1; D unresolved. Germline values: CDR1 LGHNA, CDR2 YNFKEQ. The V gene lost 0 bases and the J gene lost 3 bases, with 3 bases spanning the gap. CDR3 length: 13 residues. For the CDR3, the DNA is TGTGCCAGCAGCCAAGAGAGCTACAATGAGCAGTTCTTC. Translation: CASSQESYNEQFF.

The chain combines TRBV6-4 with TRBJ2-1; TRBD1 agrees at 10 bases. Looked up from germline, CDR1 is MRHNA and CDR2 is SNTAGT. The CDR3 covers 15 residues. Losses at the gene ends were 6 bases for V and 7 bases for J; bases not matched to a gene: 9. The CDR3 bases are TGTGCCAGCAGCATTGACAGGGGGCGCGGTAATGAGCAGTTCTTC. Amino acid sequence: CASSIDRGRGNEQFF.

The chain links TRBV6-6 to TRBJ2-1, with 8 bases matching TRBD1. The CDR3 runs to 15 residues. V lost 6 bases, J lost 2 bases, and 6 bases stayed unmatched. Germline assignment: CDR1 MNHNY and CDR2 SVGAGI (reference sequence). Here the CDR3 reads CASSQGAPPYNEQFF. The DNA for the CDR3 is TGTGCCAGCAGCCAGGGGGCGCCCCCCTACAATGAGCAGTTCTTC.

The rearrangement links TRBV7-2 to TRBJ2-7, with 14 nucleotides matching TRBD2. The junction had 9 bases not matched to a gene; V was cut back by 4 bases and J by 4 bases. The germline CDR1 and CDR2 sequences are SGHTA and FQGNSA. The CDR3 totals 17 residues. As DNA, the CDR3 is TGTGCCAGCAGCTCCTCCTCCGGGACTAGCGGGAGTTACGAGCAGTACTTC. The encoded protein is CASSSSSGTSGSYEQYF.

The chain recombines TRBV5-1 with TRBJ2-3; 8 nucleotides match TRBD2. CDR1 and CDR2 from the germline V gene are SGHRS and YFSETQ. This CDR3 has 16 amino acids. The V gene end was trimmed by 1 base and the J gene end by 2 bases; junction bases not matched to a gene: 6. The CDR3 region is CASSLSGGPITDTQYF. For the CDR3, the DNA is TGCGCCAGCAGCTTGTCGGGGGGGCCGATCACAGATACGCAGTATTTT. The full variable domain, its missing parts supplied by reference TRBV5-1 and TRBJ2-3, is KAGVTQTPRYLIKTRGQQVTLSCSPISGHRSVSWYQQTPGQGLQFLFEYFSETQRNKGNFPGRFSGRQFSNSRSEMNVSTLELGDSALYLCASSLSGGPITDTQYFGPGTRLTVL.

The gene calls are TRBV5-1 and TRBJ2-5, with D uncertain. Trimming pared 1 base from V and 1 base from J, leaving 8 bases between. Germline values: CDR1 SGHRS, CDR2 YFSETQ. This CDR3 has 14 amino acids. CDR3 DNA: TGCGCCAGCAGCTTGAGGTACAGCCAAGAGACCCAGTACTTC. This gives the protein CASSLRYSQETQYF.

The genes are TRBV10-1 and TRBJ2-1; D perhaps matches TRBD1 (6 bases). The CDR3 covers 14 residues. Trimming pared 0 bases from V and 5 bases from J, leaving 8 bases between. Looked up from germline, CDR1 is WNHNN and CDR2 is SYGVQD (reference sequence). CDR3 DNA sequence: TGCGCCAGCAGTGAGTCGGGGGCAAACAATGAGCAGTTCTTC. Protein sequence: CASSESGANNEQFF.

The chain uses TRBV5-1 and TRBJ2-3, with D maybe TRBD1 (5 bases). Per germline, CDR1 SGHRS and CDR2 YFSETQ. CDR3 length: 15 residues. Trimming stripped 4 bases from V and 4 bases from J, with 16 bases between. The CDR3 region has the DNA TGCGCCAGCAGCCCCAAAACAGGAGTCCCAGATACGCAGTATTTT. Its protein product is CASSPKTGVPDTQYF.

This chain connects TRBV6-5 to TRBJ2-7, with 7 bases identical to TRBD1. The V gene end was trimmed by 7 bases and the J gene end by 1 base; junction bases not matched to a gene: 7. The germline CDR1 and CDR2 sequences are MNHEY and SVGAGI. The CDR3 totals 14 residues. In DNA, the CDR3 is TGTGCCAGCACCGTCGGGGACAGATCCTACGAGCAGTACTTC. It is translated as CASTVGDRSYEQYF.